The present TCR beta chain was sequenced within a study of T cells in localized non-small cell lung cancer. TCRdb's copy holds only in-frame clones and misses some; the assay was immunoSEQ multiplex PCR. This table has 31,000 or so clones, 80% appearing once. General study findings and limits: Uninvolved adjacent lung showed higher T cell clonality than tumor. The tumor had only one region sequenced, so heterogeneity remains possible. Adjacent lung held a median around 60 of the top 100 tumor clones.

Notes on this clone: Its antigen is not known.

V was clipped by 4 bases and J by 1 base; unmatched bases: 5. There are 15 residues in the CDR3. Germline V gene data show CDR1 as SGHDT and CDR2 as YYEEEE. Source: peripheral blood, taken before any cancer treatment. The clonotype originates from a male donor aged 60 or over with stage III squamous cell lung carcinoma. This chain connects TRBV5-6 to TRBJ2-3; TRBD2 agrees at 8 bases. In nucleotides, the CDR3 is TGTGCCAGCAGCCGAGCGGGAGTACGCACAGATACGCAGTATTTT. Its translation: CASSRAGVRTDTQYF.